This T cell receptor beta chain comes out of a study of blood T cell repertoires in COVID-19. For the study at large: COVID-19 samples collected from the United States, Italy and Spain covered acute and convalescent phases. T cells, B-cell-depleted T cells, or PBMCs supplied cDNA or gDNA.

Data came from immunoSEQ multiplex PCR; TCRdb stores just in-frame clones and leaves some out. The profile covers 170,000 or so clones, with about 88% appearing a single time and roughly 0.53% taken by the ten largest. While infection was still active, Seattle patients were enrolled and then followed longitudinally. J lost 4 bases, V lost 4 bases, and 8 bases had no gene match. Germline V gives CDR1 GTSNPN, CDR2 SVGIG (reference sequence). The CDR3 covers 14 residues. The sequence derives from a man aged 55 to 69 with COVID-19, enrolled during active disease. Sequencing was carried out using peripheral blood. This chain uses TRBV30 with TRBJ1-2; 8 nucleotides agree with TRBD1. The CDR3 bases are TGTGCCTGGAAGGGGCAGGGGGCGGGCTATGGCTACACCTTC. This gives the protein CAWKGQGAGYGYTF.